This T cell receptor beta chain derives from a study of blood T cell repertoires in COVID-19. Study context: Researchers got acute and convalescent COVID-19 samples from the United States, Italy and Spain. PBMCs, B-cell-depleted T cells, or T cells were the source of the cDNA or gDNA that made up the material.

This clone was seen more than once but under ten times. Original processing notes: Reference gene primer amplification in the assay estimated nucleated cell counts. Clones were sequenced by immunoSEQ multiplex PCR, and TCRdb holds only the in-frame ones, with some missing. V, J and clone size derive from that table, while D and trimming were established from the DNA sequence. The data contain 70,000 to 80,000 clones, approximately 90% of them singletons. V shed 1 base and J 3 bases; nucleotides not matched to a gene: 5. The CDR3 has 15 residues. CDR1 and CDR2 from the germline V gene are MDHEN and SYDVKM.

Sequencing was performed on peripheral blood. The genes are TRBV28 and TRBJ2-5, with 7 nucleotides matching TRBD1. This receptor was identified in a woman aged 45-60 years with acute or convalescent COVID-19. The CDR3 is CASSLLGDSKETQYF. Here the CDR3 DNA reads TGTGCCAGCAGTTTATTGGGGGACAGTAAAGAGACCCAGTACTTC. Combining the CDR3 with reference TRBV28 and TRBJ2-5 gives the whole variable domain DVKVTQSSRYLVKRTGEKVFLECVQDMDHENMFWYRQDPGLGLRLIYFSYDVKMKEKGDIPEGYSVSREKKERFSLILESASTNQTSMYLCASSLLGDSKETQYFGPGTRLLVL.